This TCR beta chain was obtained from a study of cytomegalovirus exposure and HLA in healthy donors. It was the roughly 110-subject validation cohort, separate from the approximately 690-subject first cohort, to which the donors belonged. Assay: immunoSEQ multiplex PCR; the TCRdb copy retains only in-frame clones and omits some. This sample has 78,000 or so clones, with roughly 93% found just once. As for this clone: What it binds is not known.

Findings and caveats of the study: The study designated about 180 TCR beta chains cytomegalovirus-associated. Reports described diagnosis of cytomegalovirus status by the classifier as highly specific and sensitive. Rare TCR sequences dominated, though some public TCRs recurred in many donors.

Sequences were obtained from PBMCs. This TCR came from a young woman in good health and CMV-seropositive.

The CDR3 DNA follows: TGCAGCGTAGCGGACAGGGGGATTGGCTATGGCTACACCTTC. Protein product: CSVADRGIGYGYTF. The rearrangement joins TRBV29-1 to TRBJ1-2, with 10 bases matching TRBD1. The CDR3 loop spans 14 amino acids. V lost 6 bases to trimming and J lost 4 bases; unmatched junction nucleotides: 8. Germline CDR1 reads SQVTM; CDR2 reads ANQGSEA.